This T cell receptor beta chain derives from a study of T cells in Graves' hyperthyroidism and ophthalmopathy. On the study more broadly: Peripheral blood samples were taken at initial diagnosis, prior to any treatment. Study conclusions and caveats: Stable hyperthyroidism and ophthalmopathy were separated using 13 V-J signatures. Expanded thyroid clonotypes (above 0.001) were mostly also found in blood.

With 3 bases removed from V and 4 bases from J, the gap between germline ends came to 11 bases. Germline values: CDR1 MNHNS, CDR2 SASEGT. There are 14 residues in the CDR3. At least ten counts were recorded for this clonotype. Antigen unknown. There were TCR beta CDR3 regions amplified from RNA transcripts. A set of HTBI primers served as the primers for a first-round RT-PCR of the TCR CDR3. TCRdb used MiXCR to reprocess the multiplex PCR reads, holding one entry per CDR3 protein. The sample lists approximately 620,000 distinct CDR3 sequences, about a sixth seen once, with roughly 3.4% in the top ten. The chain joins TRBV6-1 to TRBJ2-3, with a weak D call TRBD1 (6 bases). The TCR was taken from a woman in her thirties or forties with Graves' ophthalmopathy. The sequenced sample consisted of blood. CDR3 in amino acids: CASSEWNRADTQYF. CDR3 sequence (DNA): TGTGCCAGCAGTGAGTGGAACAGGGCAGATACGCAGTATTTT.